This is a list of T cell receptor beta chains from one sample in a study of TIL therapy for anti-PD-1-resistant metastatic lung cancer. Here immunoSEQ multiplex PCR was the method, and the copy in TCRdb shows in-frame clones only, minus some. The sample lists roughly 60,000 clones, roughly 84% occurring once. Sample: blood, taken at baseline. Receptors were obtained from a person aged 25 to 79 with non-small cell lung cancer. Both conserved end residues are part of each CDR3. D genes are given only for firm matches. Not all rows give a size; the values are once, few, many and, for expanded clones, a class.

CDR3aa: CASRQGDMNTEAFF
CDR3nt: TGTGCCAGCAGACAGGGGGACATGAACACTGAAGCTTTCTTT
d_gene: TRBD1
j_gene: TRBJ1-1
v_gene: TRBV11-3
abundance: NA

CDR3aa: CAWRGGYGYTF
CDR3nt: TGTGCCTGGAGGGGAGGGTATGGCTACACCTTC
d_gene: NA
j_gene: TRBJ1-2
v_gene: TRBV30
abundance: NA

CDR3aa: CASSQTLAGGPDTQYF
CDR3nt: TGCGCCAGCAGCCAAACACTAGCGGGGGGCCCGGATACGCAGTATTTT
d_gene: TRBD2
j_gene: TRBJ2-3
v_gene: TRBV4-1
abundance: NA

CDR3aa: CASSWDRADTQYF
CDR3nt: TGCGCCAGCAGCTGGGACAGGGCAGATACGCAGTATTTT
d_gene: TRBD1
j_gene: TRBJ2-3
v_gene: TRBV5-1
abundance: NA

CDR3aa: CASSLVGHEQYF
CDR3nt: TGTGCCAGCAGCCTAGTGGGCCACGAGCAGTACTTC
d_gene: NA
j_gene: TRBJ2-7
v_gene: TRBV6-6
abundance: NA

CDR3aa: CAWAAGQETGNTIYF
CDR3nt: TGTGCCTGGGCCGCTGGACAGGAAACTGGAAACACCATATATTTT
d_gene: TRBD1
j_gene: TRBJ1-3
v_gene: TRBV30
abundance: NA

CDR3aa: CSARGGFDSGYTF
CDR3nt: TGCAGCGCCCGAGGGGGGTTCGACAGCGGCTACACCTTC
d_gene: NA
j_gene: TRBJ1-2
v_gene: TRBV29-1
abundance: NA

CDR3aa: CASSLTAAEAFF
CDR3nt: TGTGCCAGCAGTTTAACAGCGGCTGAAGCTTTCTTT
d_gene: NA
j_gene: TRBJ1-1
v_gene: TRBV28
abundance: NA

CDR3aa: CASRGLAGVSDTQYF
CDR3nt: TGCGCCAGCAGGGGACTAGCGGGAGTATCAGATACGCAGTATTTT
d_gene: TRBD2
j_gene: TRBJ2-3
v_gene: TRBV5-1
abundance: NA

CDR3aa: CASSEGFGGRNSPLHF
CDR3nt: TGTGCCAGCAGTGAGGGGTTCGGGGGGCGAAATTCACCCCTCCACTTT
d_gene: NA
j_gene: TRBJ1-6
v_gene: TRBV2
abundance: NA

CDR3aa: CATSPGQGNYEQYF
CDR3nt: TGTGCCACCAGCCCCGGACAGGGGAACTACGAGCAGTACTTC
d_gene: TRBD1
j_gene: TRBJ2-7
v_gene: TRBV15
abundance: once

CDR3aa: CASSYSGQPNTGELFF
CDR3nt: TGTGCCAGCAGTTACTCGGGGCAGCCGAACACCGGGGAGCTGTTTTTT
d_gene: NA
j_gene: TRBJ2-2
v_gene: TRBV6-5
abundance: NA

CDR3aa: CASIETASHNSPLHF
CDR3nt: TGTGCCAGCATCGAGACAGCTAGTCATAATTCACCCCTCCACTTT
d_gene: NA
j_gene: TRBJ1-6
v_gene: TRBV5-5
abundance: NA

CDR3aa: CASSQDGGSYNEQFF
CDR3nt: TGTGCCAGCAGCCAGGACGGAGGCTCCTACAATGAGCAGTTCTTC
d_gene: NA
j_gene: TRBJ2-1
v_gene: TRBV3-1/TRBV3-2
abundance: NA

CDR3aa: CASSRTGNDGELFF
CDR3nt: TGTGCCAGCAGTCGGACAGGGAATGACGGGGAGCTGTTTTTT
d_gene: TRBD1
j_gene: TRBJ2-2
v_gene: TRBV3-1/TRBV3-2
abundance: few

CDR3aa: CASSGDLGNTIYF
CDR3nt: TGTGCCAGCAGCGGAGACCTGGGAAACACCATATATTTT
d_gene: NA
j_gene: TRBJ1-3
v_gene: TRBV7-9
abundance: NA

CDR3aa: CASSVTANTEAFF
CDR3nt: TGTGCCAGCAGCGTAACAGCTAACACTGAAGCTTTCTTT
d_gene: NA
j_gene: TRBJ1-1
v_gene: TRBV9
abundance: NA

CDR3aa: CASSIGNTEAFF
CDR3nt: TGTGCCAGTAGTATCGGAAACACTGAAGCTTTCTTT
d_gene: NA
j_gene: TRBJ1-1
v_gene: TRBV19
abundance: NA

CDR3aa: CASRIDGASSYNEQFF
CDR3nt: TGCGCCAGTAGAATTGACGGGGCGAGCTCCTACAATGAGCAGTTCTTC
d_gene: NA
j_gene: TRBJ2-1
v_gene: TRBV5-1
abundance: NA

CDR3aa: CASSPRTGDDEQYF
CDR3nt: TGCGCCAGCAGCCCCAGGACAGGGGACGACGAGCAGTACTTC
d_gene: TRBD1
j_gene: TRBJ2-7
v_gene: TRBV5-1
abundance: NA

CDR3aa: CATSRPWKGANVLTF
CDR3nt: TGTGCCACCAGCAGACCTTGGAAGGGGGCCAACGTCCTGACTTTC
d_gene: NA
j_gene: TRBJ2-6
v_gene: TRBV15
abundance: NA

CDR3aa: CASSTRTGSPYNSPLHF
CDR3nt: TGTGCCAGCAGCACCCGGACAGGGAGTCCCTATAATTCACCCCTCCACTTT
d_gene: TRBD1
j_gene: TRBJ1-6
v_gene: TRBV3-1/TRBV3-2
abundance: NA

CDR3aa: CASSGDRTETQYF
CDR3nt: TGCGCCAGCAGCGGGGACAGGACAGAGACCCAGTACTTC
d_gene: TRBD1
j_gene: TRBJ2-5
v_gene: TRBV10-1
abundance: NA

CDR3aa: CASSSVGNEQFF
CDR3nt: TGTGCCAGCAGTTCGGTAGGGAATGAGCAGTTCTTC
d_gene: NA
j_gene: TRBJ2-1
v_gene: TRBV6-5
abundance: NA

CDR3aa: CASSQDLGNTIYF
CDR3nt: TGCGCCAGCAGCCAAGATCTTGGAAACACCATATATTTT
d_gene: NA
j_gene: TRBJ1-3
v_gene: TRBV4-1
abundance: NA

CDR3aa: CASSYGHEQYF
CDR3nt: TGTGCCAGCAGTTATGGACACGAGCAGTACTTC
d_gene: NA
j_gene: TRBJ2-7
v_gene: TRBV6-5
abundance: NA

CDR3aa: CASSLVKGGKGNTIYF
CDR3nt: TGTGCCAGCAGTTTGGTGAAGGGGGGCAAAGGAAACACCATATATTTT
d_gene: NA
j_gene: TRBJ1-3
v_gene: TRBV6-5
abundance: NA

CDR3aa: CAWSVIGGNIQYF
CDR3nt: TGTGCCTGGAGTGTAATTGGGGGAAACATTCAGTACTTC
d_gene: NA
j_gene: TRBJ2-4
v_gene: TRBV30
abundance: NA

CDR3aa: CASKPTQGGRTEAFF
CDR3nt: TGTGCCAGCAAACCAACACAGGGAGGGCGGACTGAAGCTTTCTTT
d_gene: NA
j_gene: TRBJ1-1
v_gene: TRBV27
abundance: once

CDR3aa: CAWSPNNSPLHF
CDR3nt: TGTGCCTGGAGTCCAAATAATTCACCCCTCCACTTT
d_gene: NA
j_gene: TRBJ1-6
v_gene: TRBV30
abundance: once

CDR3aa: CASSQRALAGGPEQFF
CDR3nt: TGTGCCAGCAGCCAAAGGGCGCTAGCGGGAGGGCCTGAGCAGTTCTTC
d_gene: TRBD2
j_gene: TRBJ2-1
v_gene: TRBV5-6
abundance: NA

CDR3aa: CASSLGGSYNEQFF
CDR3nt: TGCGCCAGCAGCTTGGGGGGCTCCTACAATGAGCAGTTCTTC
d_gene: NA
j_gene: TRBJ2-1
v_gene: TRBV5-1
abundance: NA

CDR3aa: CASSKEHRSWNTGELFF
CDR3nt: TGTGCCAGCAGCAAAGAGCATAGGAGTTGGAACACCGGGGAGCTGTTTTTT
d_gene: NA
j_gene: TRBJ2-2
v_gene: TRBV21-1
abundance: NA

CDR3aa: CASSSSGGRKEKLFF
CDR3nt: TGTGCCAGCAGTTCATCAGGGGGCCGGAAGGAAAAACTGTTTTTT
d_gene: TRBD1
j_gene: TRBJ1-4
v_gene: TRBV27
abundance: NA

CDR3aa: CASLSGGTEAFF
CDR3nt: TGTGCCAGTTTATCAGGGGGCACTGAAGCTTTCTTT
d_gene: TRBD1
j_gene: TRBJ1-1
v_gene: TRBV19
abundance: NA

CDR3aa: CASNKGLVYNEQFF
CDR3nt: TGTGCCAGCAATAAGGGACTAGTCTACAATGAGCAGTTCTTC
d_gene: TRBD2
j_gene: TRBJ2-1
v_gene: TRBV6-6
abundance: NA

CDR3aa: CASSLGWRGELFF
CDR3nt: TGCGCCAGCAGCTTGGGGTGGAGAGGGGAGCTGTTTTTT
d_gene: NA
j_gene: TRBJ2-2
v_gene: TRBV5-1
abundance: NA

CDR3aa: CASRETDKDTQYF
CDR3nt: TGTGCCAGCAGGGAGACGGACAAAGATACGCAGTATTTT
d_gene: NA
j_gene: TRBJ2-3
v_gene: TRBV11-3
abundance: NA

CDR3aa: CASRLDRLYF
CDR3nt: TGTGCCAGCAGACTCGACAGGTTATATTTT
d_gene: NA
j_gene: TRBJ1-3
v_gene: TRBV12-3/TRBV12-4
abundance: NA

CDR3aa: CASSRTGSVNTEAFF
CDR3nt: TGTGCCAGCAGCCGGACAGGGAGCGTGAACACTGAAGCTTTCTTT
d_gene: TRBD1
j_gene: TRBJ1-1
v_gene: TRBV7-6
abundance: few

CDR3aa: CASSPGGRVGQYF
CDR3nt: TGTGCCAGCAGCCCAGGAGGCAGGGTCGGGCAGTACTTC
d_gene: NA
j_gene: TRBJ2-7
v_gene: TRBV9
abundance: NA

CDR3aa: CASSFGSSYGYTF
CDR3nt: TGTGCCAGCAGCTTCGGTTCCTCCTATGGCTACACCTTC
d_gene: NA
j_gene: TRBJ1-2
v_gene: TRBV7-2
abundance: NA

CDR3aa: CAWAGPNYGYTF
CDR3nt: TGTGCCTGGGCGGGGCCTAACTATGGCTACACCTTC
d_gene: NA
j_gene: TRBJ1-2
v_gene: TRBV30
abundance: NA

CDR3aa: CATSDTPESGNTIYF
CDR3nt: TGTGCCACCAGTGATACTCCAGAATCTGGAAACACCATATATTTT
d_gene: NA
j_gene: TRBJ1-3
v_gene: TRBV24-1
abundance: NA

CDR3aa: CASSQDPAVADTQYF
CDR3nt: TGTGCCAGCAGCCAAGATCCGGCGGTCGCAGATACGCAGTATTTT
d_gene: NA
j_gene: TRBJ2-3
v_gene: TRBV3-1/TRBV3-2
abundance: NA

CDR3aa: CASSLFLPGNTEAFF
CDR3nt: TGTGCCAGCAGTTTATTTCTGCCAGGGAACACTGAAGCTTTCTTT
d_gene: NA
j_gene: TRBJ1-1
v_gene: TRBV28
abundance: NA

CDR3aa: CASSLAGRGIEAFF
CDR3nt: TGTGCCAGCAGCTTAGCTGGCCGGGGGATTGAAGCTTTCTTT
d_gene: NA
j_gene: TRBJ1-1
v_gene: TRBV7-8
abundance: NA

CDR3aa: CASSHRVGGYTF
CDR3nt: TGTGCCAGCAGCCACAGGGTGGGTGGCTACACCTTC
d_gene: NA
j_gene: TRBJ1-2
v_gene: TRBV5-8
abundance: NA

CDR3aa: CASSFGKNYGYTF
CDR3nt: TGTGCCAGCAGCTTTGGGAAGAACTATGGCTACACCTTC
d_gene: NA
j_gene: TRBJ1-2
v_gene: TRBV7-3
abundance: NA

CDR3aa: CASSQGTGGGEQYF
CDR3nt: TGTGCCAGCAGCCAAGGGACAGGGGGGGGCGAGCAGTACTTC
d_gene: TRBD1
j_gene: TRBJ2-7
v_gene: TRBV3-1/TRBV3-2
abundance: NA

CDR3aa: CASSYRGPTDTEAFF
CDR3nt: TGTGCCAGCAGTTATAGGGGACCTACGGACACTGAAGCTTTCTTT
d_gene: NA
j_gene: TRBJ1-1
v_gene: TRBV6-2/TRBV6-3
abundance: once

CDR3aa: CASSLASGIYEQYF
CDR3nt: TGCGCCAGCAGCTTGGCCAGTGGAATTTACGAGCAGTACTTC
d_gene: NA
j_gene: TRBJ2-7
v_gene: TRBV5-1
abundance: NA

CDR3aa: CASSEARRSSVGELFF
CDR3nt: TGTGCCAGCAGTGAAGCGCGTAGGTCGTCAGTCGGGGAGCTGTTTTTT
d_gene: NA
j_gene: TRBJ2-2
v_gene: TRBV6-1
abundance: NA

CDR3aa: CASSPTDRYNEQFF
CDR3nt: TGCGCCAGCAGCCCAACCGACAGGTACAATGAGCAGTTCTTC
d_gene: NA
j_gene: TRBJ2-1
v_gene: TRBV5-1
abundance: NA

CDR3aa: CASSPLGGGNQPQHF
CDR3nt: TGTGCCAGCAGCCCCCTGGGGGGCGGCAATCAGCCCCAGCATTTT
d_gene: NA
j_gene: TRBJ1-5
v_gene: TRBV7-2
abundance: NA